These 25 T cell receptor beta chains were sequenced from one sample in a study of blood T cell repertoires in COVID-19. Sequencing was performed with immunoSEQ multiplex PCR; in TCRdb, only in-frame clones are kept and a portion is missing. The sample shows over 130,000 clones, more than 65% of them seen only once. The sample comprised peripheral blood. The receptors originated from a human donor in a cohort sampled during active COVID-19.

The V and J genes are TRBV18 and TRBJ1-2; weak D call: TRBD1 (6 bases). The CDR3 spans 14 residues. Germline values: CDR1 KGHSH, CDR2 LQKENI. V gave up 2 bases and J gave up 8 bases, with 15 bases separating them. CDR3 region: CASSPEPGARGYTF. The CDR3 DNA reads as TGTGCCAGCTCACCAGAGCCAGGGGCACGGGGCTACACCTTC.

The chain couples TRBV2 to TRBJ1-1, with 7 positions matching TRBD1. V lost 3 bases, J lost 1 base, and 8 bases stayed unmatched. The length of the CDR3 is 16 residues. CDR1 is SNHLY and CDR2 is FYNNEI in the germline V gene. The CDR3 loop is CASSDTGTAKNTEAFF. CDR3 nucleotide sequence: TGTGCCAGCAGTGACACCGGGACAGCCAAGAACACTGAAGCTTTCTTT.

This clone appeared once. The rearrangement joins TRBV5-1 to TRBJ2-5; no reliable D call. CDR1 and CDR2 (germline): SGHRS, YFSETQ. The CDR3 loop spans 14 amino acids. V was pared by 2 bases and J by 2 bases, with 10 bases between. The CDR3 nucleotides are TGCGCCAGCAGCTTTAGCCAGTCGCAAGAGACCCAGTACTTC. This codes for CASSFSQSQETQYF.

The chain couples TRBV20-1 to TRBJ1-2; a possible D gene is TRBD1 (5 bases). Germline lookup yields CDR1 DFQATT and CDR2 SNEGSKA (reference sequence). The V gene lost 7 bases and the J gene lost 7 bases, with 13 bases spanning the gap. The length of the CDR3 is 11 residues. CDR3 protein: CSVLTAGGYTF. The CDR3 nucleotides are TGCAGTGTCCTGACAGCGGGTGGCTACACCTTC.

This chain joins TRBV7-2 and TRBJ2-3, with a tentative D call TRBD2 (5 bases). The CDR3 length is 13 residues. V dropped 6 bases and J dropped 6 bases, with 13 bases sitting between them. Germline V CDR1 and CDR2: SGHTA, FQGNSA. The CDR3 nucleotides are TGTGCCAGCAGTCGTAATAGCGCTGATACGCAGTATTTT. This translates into CASSRNSADTQYF. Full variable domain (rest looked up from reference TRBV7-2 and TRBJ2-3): GAGVSQSPSNKVTEKGKDVELRCDPISGHTALYWYRQSLGQGLEFLIYFQGNSAPDKSGLPSDRFSAERTGGSVSTLTIQRTQQEDSAVYLCASSRNSADTQYFGPGTRLTVL.

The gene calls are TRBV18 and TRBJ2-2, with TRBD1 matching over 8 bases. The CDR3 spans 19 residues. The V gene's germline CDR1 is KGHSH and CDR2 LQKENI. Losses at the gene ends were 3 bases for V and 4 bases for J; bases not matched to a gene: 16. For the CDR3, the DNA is TGTGCCAGCTCACCCCTCCCGGGTGCGGCAGGGGGCTTCACCGGGGAGCTGTTTTTT. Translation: CASSPLPGAAGGFTGELFF.

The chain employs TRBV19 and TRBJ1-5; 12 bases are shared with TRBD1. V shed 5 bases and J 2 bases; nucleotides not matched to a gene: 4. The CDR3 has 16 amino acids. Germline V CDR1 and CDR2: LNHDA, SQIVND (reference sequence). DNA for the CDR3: TGTGCCAGTAGTCGGGACAGGGGGCTTGGCAATCAGCCCCAGCATTTT. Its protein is CASSRDRGLGNQPQHF.

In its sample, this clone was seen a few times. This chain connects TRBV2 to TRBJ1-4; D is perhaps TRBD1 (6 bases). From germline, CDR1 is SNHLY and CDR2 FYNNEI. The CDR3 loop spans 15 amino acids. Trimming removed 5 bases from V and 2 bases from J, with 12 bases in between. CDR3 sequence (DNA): TGTGCCAGCAGTCAGACAGGAGTTACTAATGAAAAACTGTTTTTT. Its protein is CASSQTGVTNEKLFF.

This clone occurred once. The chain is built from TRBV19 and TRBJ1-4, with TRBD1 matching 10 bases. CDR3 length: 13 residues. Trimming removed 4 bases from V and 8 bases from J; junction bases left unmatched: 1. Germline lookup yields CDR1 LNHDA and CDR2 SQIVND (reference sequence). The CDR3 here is CASSRDRGEKLFF. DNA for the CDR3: TGTGCCAGTAGTAGGGACAGGGGAGAAAAACTGTTTTTT.

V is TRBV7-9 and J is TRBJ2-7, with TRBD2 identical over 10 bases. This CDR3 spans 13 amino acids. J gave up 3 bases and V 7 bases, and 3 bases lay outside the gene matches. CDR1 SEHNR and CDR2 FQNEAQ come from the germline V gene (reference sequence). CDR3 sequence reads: CASTPSGGYEQYF. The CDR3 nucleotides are TGTGCCAGCACGCCTAGCGGGGGCTACGAGCAGTACTTC.

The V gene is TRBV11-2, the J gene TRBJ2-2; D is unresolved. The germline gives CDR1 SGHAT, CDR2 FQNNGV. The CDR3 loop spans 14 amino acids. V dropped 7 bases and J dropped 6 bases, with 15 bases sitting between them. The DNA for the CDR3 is TGTGCCAGCACCCTAGATCCCCAGGCCGGGGAGCTGTTTTTT. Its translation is CASTLDPQAGELFF.

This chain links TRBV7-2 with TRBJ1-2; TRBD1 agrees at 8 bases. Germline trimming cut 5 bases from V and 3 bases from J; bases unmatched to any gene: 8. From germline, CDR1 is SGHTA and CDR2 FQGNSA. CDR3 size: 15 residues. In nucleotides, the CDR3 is TGTGCCAGCAGCGAAAACAGGGGGGGTGACTATGGCTACACCTTC. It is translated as CASSENRGGDYGYTF.

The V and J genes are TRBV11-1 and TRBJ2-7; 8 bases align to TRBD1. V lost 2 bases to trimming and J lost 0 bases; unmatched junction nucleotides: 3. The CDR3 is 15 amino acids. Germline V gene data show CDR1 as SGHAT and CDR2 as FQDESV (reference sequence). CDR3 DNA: TGTGCCAGCAGCTTATGGACAGGGCTCTCCTACGAGCAGTACTTC. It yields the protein CASSLWTGLSYEQYF. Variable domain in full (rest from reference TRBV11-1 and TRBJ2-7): EAEVAQSPRYKITEKSQAVAFWCDPISGHATLYWYRQILGQGPELLVQFQDESVVDDSQLPKDRFSAERLKGVDSTLKIQPAELGDSAMYLCASSLWTGLSYEQYFGPGTRLTVT.

CDR3 residues: CASSGRQGGTQYF. CDR3 in DNA: TGTGCCAGCAGCGGACGTCAGGGCGGCACGCAGTATTTT. V and J are TRBV7-9 and TRBJ2-3, with D possibly matching TRBD1 (5 bases). Germline loops: CDR1 SEHNR, CDR2 FQNEAQ (reference sequence). CDR3 size: 13 residues. Between the trimmed V and J ends, which lost 5 bases and 9 bases, there was a span of 15 bases. Complete variable domain (other parts from reference TRBV7-9 and TRBJ2-3): DTGVSQNPRHKITKRGQNVTFRCDPISEHNRLYWYRQTLGQGPEFLTYFQNEAQLEKSRLLSDRFSAERPKGSFSTLEIQRTEQGDSAMYLCASSGRQGGTQYFGPGTRLTVL.

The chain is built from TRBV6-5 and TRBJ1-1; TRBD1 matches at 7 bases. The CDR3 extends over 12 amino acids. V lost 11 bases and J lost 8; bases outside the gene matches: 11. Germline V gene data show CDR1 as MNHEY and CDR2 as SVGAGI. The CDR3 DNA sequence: TGTGCCTTGGAACAGGGGAGTATCGAAGCTTTCTTT. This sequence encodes CALEQGSIEAFF.

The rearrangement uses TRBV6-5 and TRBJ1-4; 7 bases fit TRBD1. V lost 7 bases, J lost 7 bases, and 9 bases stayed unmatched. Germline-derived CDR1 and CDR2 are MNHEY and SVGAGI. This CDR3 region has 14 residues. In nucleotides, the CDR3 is TGTGCCAGCAAACTAGGGGGCGCCAGTGAAAAACTGTTTTTT. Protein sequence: CASKLGGASEKLFF.

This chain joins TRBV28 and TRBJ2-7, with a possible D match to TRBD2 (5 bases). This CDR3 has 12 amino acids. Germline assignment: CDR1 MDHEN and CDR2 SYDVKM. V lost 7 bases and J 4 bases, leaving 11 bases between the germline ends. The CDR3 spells CASTREGYEQYF. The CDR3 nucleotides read TGTGCCAGCACCCGGGAAGGGTACGAGCAGTACTTC.

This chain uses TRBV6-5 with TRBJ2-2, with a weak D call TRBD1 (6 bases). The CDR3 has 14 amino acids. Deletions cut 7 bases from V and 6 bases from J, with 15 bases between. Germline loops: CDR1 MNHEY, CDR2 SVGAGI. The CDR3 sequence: CASKRSEGAGELFF. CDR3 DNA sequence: TGTGCCAGCAAGAGAAGCGAGGGGGCCGGGGAGCTGTTTTTT.

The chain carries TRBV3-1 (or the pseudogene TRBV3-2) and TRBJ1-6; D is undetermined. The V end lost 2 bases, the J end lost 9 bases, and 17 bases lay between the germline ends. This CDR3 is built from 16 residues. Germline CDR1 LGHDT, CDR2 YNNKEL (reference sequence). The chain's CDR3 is CASSQLGPSTGSPLHF. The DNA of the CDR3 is TGTGCCAGCAGCCAACTGGGTCCCTCAACGGGTTCACCCCTCCACTTT.

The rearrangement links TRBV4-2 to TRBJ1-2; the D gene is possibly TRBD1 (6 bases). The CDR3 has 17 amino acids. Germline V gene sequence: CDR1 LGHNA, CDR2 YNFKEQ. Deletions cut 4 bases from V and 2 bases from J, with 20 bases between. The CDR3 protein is CASSLNRDGMVNYGYTF. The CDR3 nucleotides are TGTGCCAGCAGCCTCAACAGGGATGGGATGGTGAACTATGGCTACACCTTC.

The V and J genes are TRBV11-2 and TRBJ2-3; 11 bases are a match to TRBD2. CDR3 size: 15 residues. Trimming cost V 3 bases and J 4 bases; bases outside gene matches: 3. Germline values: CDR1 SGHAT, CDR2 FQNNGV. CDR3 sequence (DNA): TGTGCCAGCAGCTTTAGCGGGGGGGCCTCAGATACGCAGTATTTT. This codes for CASSFSGGASDTQYF.

For the CDR3, the DNA is TGTGCCAGCAGGGACACTTCGCCCTCTGGAAACACCATATATTTT. This gives the protein CASRDTSPSGNTIYF. The chain joins TRBV6-5 to TRBJ1-3; TRBD1 might be the D (5 bases). The CDR3 is 15 amino acids. Germline V CDR1 and CDR2: MNHEY, SVGAGI. Trimming took off 6 bases at V and 0 bases at J, with 12 bases between the two ends.

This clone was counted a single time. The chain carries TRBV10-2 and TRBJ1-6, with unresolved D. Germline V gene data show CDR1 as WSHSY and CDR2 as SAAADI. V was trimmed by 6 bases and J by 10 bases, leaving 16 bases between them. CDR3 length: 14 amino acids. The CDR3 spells CASSPGNAPSPLHF. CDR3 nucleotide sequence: TGCGCCAGCAGCCCGGGAAATGCTCCGTCACCCCTCCACTTT.

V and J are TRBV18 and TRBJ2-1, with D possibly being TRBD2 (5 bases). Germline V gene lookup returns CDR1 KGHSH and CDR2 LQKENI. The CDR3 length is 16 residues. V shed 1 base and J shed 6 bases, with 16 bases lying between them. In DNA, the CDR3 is TGTGCCAGCTCACCACGGACTGTTCTAGGTTCCAATGAGCAGTTCTTC. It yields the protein CASSPRTVLGSNEQFF.

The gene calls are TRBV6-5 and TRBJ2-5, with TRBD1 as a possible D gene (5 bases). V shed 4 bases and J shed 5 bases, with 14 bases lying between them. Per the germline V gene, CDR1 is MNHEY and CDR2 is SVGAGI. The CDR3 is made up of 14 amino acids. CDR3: CASSSGRVFETQYF. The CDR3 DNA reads TGTGCCAGCAGTTCGGGCAGGGTTTTCGAGACCCAGTACTTC.